These 9 T cell receptor beta chains were all obtained from the same sample, sequenced in a study. A single record per CDR3 protein comes from TCRdb applying MiXCR to the 5' RACE reads. The data hold 30,000 to 40,000 distinct CDR3 sequences, with approximately 30% observed a single time. The sequenced sample consisted of naive CD4+ T cells sorted from a lymph node. As for subset: naive CD4+ T cells, CD4+CD45RA+CD25-. Receptor source: a female donor with breast cancer.

This clonotype is termed medium-sized (0.01 to 0.1%). This sequence joins TRBV29-1 and TRBJ2-1, with 9 bases identical to TRBD1. This CDR3 has 13 amino acids. Germline V gene sequence: CDR1 SQVTM, CDR2 ANQGSEA. With V trimmed by 7 bases and J by 15 bases, 16 bases remained unmatched. Here the CDR3 DNA reads TGCAGCGCCAGGACCGGGACAGGGAGTGGTGCGTTCTTC. Its translation is CSARTGTGSGAFF.

The sample holds a few counts of this clonotype. The V call is TRBV14, the J call TRBJ2-2; 8 nucleotides match TRBD1. The ends lost 4 bases at V and 6 bases at J; junction bases unmatched: 1. Germline loops: CDR1 SGHDN, CDR2 FVKESK. The CDR3 sequence is 13 residues long. The CDR3 sequence: CASSPTGAGELFF. The CDR3 nucleotides are TGTGCCAGCAGCCCGACAGGGGCCGGGGAGCTGTTTTTT.

The J gene is TRBJ2-5, the V gene TRBV4-1; D call uncertain. The CDR3 totals 16 residues. Germline V CDR1 and CDR2: MGHRA, YSYEKL. The germline V and J ends were trimmed by 0 bases and 0 bases, with 11 bases remaining between them. The CDR3 is CASSQETRLYQETQYF. The CDR3 coding sequence is TGCGCCAGCAGCCAAGAAACTCGGCTGTACCAAGAGACCCAGTACTTC.

This clonotype has a handful of counts. The rearrangement joins TRBV12-3 or TRBV12-4 to TRBJ1-6, with 12 bases that match TRBD1. The CDR3 extends over 15 amino acids. Trimming removed 3 bases from V and 10 bases from J; junction bases left unmatched: 4. CDR3 loop: CASSLGTGGHSPLHF. CDR3 sequence (DNA): TGTGCCAGCAGTTTGGGGACAGGGGGCCACTCACCCCTCCACTTT.

This clonotype showed up just a few times. V and J are TRBV20-1 and TRBJ2-5, with 8 nucleotides matching TRBD2. The CDR3 runs to 16 residues. The ends lost 1 base at V and 4 bases at J; junction bases unmatched: 11. Germline CDR1 and CDR2: DFQATT and SNEGSKA (reference sequence). The CDR3 DNA follows: TGCAGTGCTAGAGGAGCAAAGCGGGGGATAGGAGAGACCCAGTACTTC. Protein: CSARGAKRGIGETQYF.

By sample fraction, this clonotype is medium-sized (0.01 to 0.1%). The V call is TRBV29-1, the J call TRBJ1-2; weak D call: TRBD1 (6 bases). There are 12 residues in the CDR3. CDR1 SQVTM and CDR2 ANQGSEA come from the germline V gene. Trimming stripped 6 bases from V and 7 bases from J, with 15 bases between. The CDR3 is CSVTGLRRGYTF. In DNA, the CDR3 is TGCAGCGTAACAGGGCTCCGGCGTGGCTACACCTTC.

The chain couples TRBV2 to TRBJ1-4; 8 bases align to TRBD1. Looked up from germline, CDR1 is SNHLY and CDR2 is FYNNEI. J lost 8 bases, V lost 8 bases, and 4 bases had no gene match. The CDR3 runs 12 residues. CDR3 nucleotides: TGTGCCAGCTACGGACAGGGAGAAAAACTGTTTTTT. Its protein is CASYGQGEKLFF. The complete variable domain, with remaining parts taken from reference TRBV2 and TRBJ1-4, reads EPEVTQTPSHQVTQMGQEVILRCVPISNHLYFYWYRQILGQKVEFLVSFYNNEISEKSEIFDDQFSVERPDGSNFTLKIRSTKLEDSAMYFCASYGQGEKLFFGSGTQLSVL.

This clonotype was recorded a few times. The chain links TRBV9 to TRBJ1-6, with D perhaps TRBD1 (6 bases). V dropped 4 bases and J dropped 9 bases, with 17 bases sitting between them. Per the germline V gene, CDR1 is SGDLS and CDR2 is YYNGEE. CDR3 size: 15 residues. The DNA of the CDR3 is TGTGCCAGCAGCACCTCGGGGGGCGCAAGTTCACCCCTCCACTTT. Translating gives CASSTSGGASSPLHF.

The rearrangement uses TRBV30 and TRBJ2-7; D is perhaps TRBD2 (6 bases). The CDR3 length is 13 residues. V was trimmed by 4 bases and J by 6 bases, leaving 16 bases between them. CDR1 is GTSNPN, CDR2 SVGIG, per germline (reference sequence). As DNA, the CDR3 is TGTGCCTGGAAAGCGGGTTTCGGTGGCGAGCAGTACTTC. Its translation is CAWKAGFGGEQYF.